Shown below are 15 T cell receptor beta chains from a single sample sequenced in a study of blood T cell repertoires in COVID-19 (dated by TCRdb to the early 2020s). The library was built by means of the immunoSEQ multiplex PCR assay. Held by TCRdb, this immuneACCESS table contains in-frame sequences only and omits some clones. Under half of the omission traces to an unresolved V gene where checked; the cause of the rest is unknown. The sample table holds some 250,000 clones, of which over 75% were seen once. The top ten clonotypes cover more than 0.55% of the sample. Sequenced material: peripheral blood. The receptor source for this set is a human donor in a cohort sampled during active COVID-19.

The rearrangement uses TRBV5-6 and TRBJ1-6; maybe TRBD1 (6 bases). CDR3 length: 16 amino acids. Germline V gene data show CDR1 as SGHDT and CDR2 as YYEEEE. With 1 base removed from V and 9 bases from J, the gap between germline ends came to 17 bases. The CDR3 DNA reads TGTGCCAGCAGCTTGTTCACGCCAGGGGCAGTTTCACCCCTCCACTTT. Translation: CASSLFTPGAVSPLHF.

The chain combines TRBV7-2 with TRBJ1-5, with D hard to call. The CDR3 length is 15 residues. Looked up from germline, CDR1 is SGHTA and CDR2 is FQGNSA. The V and J ends lost 0 bases and 7 bases respectively, with 13 bases between them. The DNA for the CDR3 is TGTGCCAGCAGCTTAGCGAGGACGGGAAAACAGCCCCAGCATTTT. This sequence encodes CASSLARTGKQPQHF.

The chain's CDR3 is CASSQDNGGYTEAFF. CDR3 nucleotide sequence: TGCGCCAGCAGCCAAGATAACGGCGGATACACTGAAGCTTTCTTT. The chain carries TRBV4-3 and TRBJ1-1; no clear D. V was trimmed by 0 bases and J by 3 bases, leaving 11 bases between them. Germline V gene lookup returns CDR1 LGHNA and CDR2 YSLEER. The CDR3 is made up of 15 amino acids.

V gene TRBV19 combines with J gene TRBJ1-1; tentative D call: TRBD1 (5 bases). V was cut by 6 bases and J by 1 base, with 15 bases left in between. Per the germline V gene, CDR1 is LNHDA and CDR2 is SQIVND (reference sequence). The CDR3 extends over 15 amino acids. The CDR3 sequence: CASRGQSGWNTEAFF. The CDR3 bases are TGTGCCAGTAGGGGGCAGTCAGGGTGGAACACTGAAGCTTTCTTT.

The chain is built from TRBV18 and TRBJ2-7; possible D gene TRBD1, 6 bases. This CDR3 contains 14 residues. CDR1 and CDR2 from the germline V gene are KGHSH and LQKENI. Trimming pared 1 base from V and 3 bases from J, leaving 10 bases between. The CDR3 DNA is TGTGCCAGCTCACCACGACAGGCTTACTACGAGCAGTACTTC. This sequence encodes CASSPRQAYYEQYF.

The chain has TRBV7-6 and TRBJ2-3, with 13 bases aligning to TRBD2. Germline assignment: CDR1 SGHVS and CDR2 FNYEAQ. V was clipped by 3 bases and J by 6 bases; unmatched bases: 9. The CDR3 runs 17 residues. This CDR3 reads CASSLGGTSGVLDTQYF. CDR3 coding DNA: TGTGCCAGCAGCTTGGGGGGGACTAGCGGGGTGCTGGATACGCAGTATTTT. Together with reference TRBV7-6 and TRBJ2-3, the CDR3 gives the full variable domain: GAGVSQSPRYKVTKRGQDVALRCDPISGHVSLYWYRQALGQGPEFLTYFNYEAQQDKSGLPNDRFSAERPEGSISTLTIQRTEQRDSAMYRCASSLGGTSGVLDTQYFGPGTRLTVL.

The rearrangement links TRBV27 to TRBJ2-7; 7 bases line up with TRBD2. Unmatched junction bases numbered 9, after V lost 7 bases and J lost 3 bases. This CDR3 has 14 residues. The germline gives CDR1 MNHEY, CDR2 SMNVEV (reference sequence). The CDR3 loop is CASIPSGEGYEQYF. CDR3 nucleotides: TGTGCCAGCATTCCAAGCGGGGAGGGCTACGAGCAGTACTTC.

The rearrangement links TRBV6-5 to TRBJ2-7, with TRBD2 identical over 7 bases. CDR3 length: 14 amino acids. Trimming at V came to 8 bases and at J to 3 bases, leaving 10 bases not matched to a gene. Germline V gives CDR1 MNHEY, CDR2 SVGAGI. The CDR3 DNA reads as TGTGCCAGCCCTAGCCGGGGGGATATCTACGAGCAGTACTTC. Protein product: CASPSRGDIYEQYF.

V and J are TRBV11-3 and TRBJ2-2; tentative D call: TRBD2 (6 bases). The CDR3 covers 15 residues. The V and J ends lost 6 bases and 2 bases respectively, with 13 bases between them. Germline V gene lookup returns CDR1 SGHNT and CDR2 YENEEA. CDR3 region: CASSRSGFNTGELFF. The CDR3 region has the DNA TGTGCCAGCAGTCGAAGCGGGTTTAACACCGGGGAGCTGTTTTTT.

The rearrangement joins TRBV6-5 to TRBJ1-5; 8 bases are a match to TRBD1. This CDR3 has 14 amino acids. J lost 4 bases, V lost 8 bases, and 7 bases had no gene match. In germline, CDR1 is MNHEY, CDR2 SVGAGI. The CDR3 spells CASGTGGRNQPQHF. The DNA for the CDR3 is TGTGCCAGCGGAACAGGGGGAAGAAATCAGCCCCAGCATTTT.

This sequence joins TRBV2 and TRBJ2-7; 10 nucleotides agree with TRBD1. V shed 9 bases and J 6 bases; nucleotides not matched to a gene: 26. Germline assignment: CDR1 SNHLY and CDR2 FYNNEI. The CDR3 extends over 19 amino acids. The CDR3 is CASRNLPGQGSLGSGEQYF. The CDR3 DNA reads as TGTGCCAGTAGGAACCTACCGGGACAGGGGTCTCTCGGCTCCGGCGAGCAGTACTTC.

The rearrangement uses TRBV19 and TRBJ1-4; the D gene is possibly TRBD1 (6 bases). The germline V gene has CDR1 LNHDA and CDR2 SQIVND (reference sequence). The V end was cut by 5 bases, the J end by 4 bases, with 14 bases between. This CDR3 region has 15 residues. The CDR3 region has the DNA TGTGCCAGTAGTGCTGCGGGGGCCGTTAATGAAAAACTGTTTTTT. Translation: CASSAAGAVNEKLFF.

The chain employs TRBV2 and TRBJ1-1, with D possibly TRBD1 on 5 matching bases. V dropped 5 bases and J dropped 7 bases, with 5 bases sitting between them. The CDR3 runs to 10 residues. Germline-derived CDR1 and CDR2 are SNHLY and FYNNEI. CDR3 sequence (DNA): TGTGCCAGCAGTCAGGGTGAAGCTTTCTTT. Residues: CASSQGEAFF.

The chain recombines TRBV19 with TRBJ1-1; D gene ambiguous. The CDR3 length is 15 residues. V gave up 3 bases and J gave up 5 bases, with 16 bases separating them. Germline V gene sequence: CDR1 LNHDA, CDR2 SQIVND (reference sequence). The CDR3 region is CASSMSQRRGTEAFF. DNA of the CDR3: TGTGCCAGTAGTATGAGTCAACGGCGGGGAACTGAAGCTTTCTTT.

The V call is TRBV4-1, the J call TRBJ2-6; maybe TRBD1 (6 bases). V was pared by 1 base and J by 2 bases, with 18 bases between. The length of the CDR3 is 19 residues. Germline CDR1 is MGHRA and CDR2 is YSYEKL. This CDR3 is CASSQARTEDIPGANVLTF. CDR3 sequence (DNA): TGCGCCAGCAGCCAAGCGAGGACAGAGGATATCCCTGGGGCCAACGTCCTGACTTTC.